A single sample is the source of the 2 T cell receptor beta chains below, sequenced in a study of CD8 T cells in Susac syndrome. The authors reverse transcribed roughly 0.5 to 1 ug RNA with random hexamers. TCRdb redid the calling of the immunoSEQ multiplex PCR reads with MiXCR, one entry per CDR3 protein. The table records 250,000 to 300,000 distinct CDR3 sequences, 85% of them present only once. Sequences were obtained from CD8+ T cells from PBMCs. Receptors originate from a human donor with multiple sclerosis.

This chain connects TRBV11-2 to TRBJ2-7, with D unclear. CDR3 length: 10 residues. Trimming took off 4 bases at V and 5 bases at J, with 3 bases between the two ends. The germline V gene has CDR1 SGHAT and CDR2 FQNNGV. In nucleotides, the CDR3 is TGTGCCAGCAGCTCGAACGAGCAGTACTTC. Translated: CASSSNEQYF.

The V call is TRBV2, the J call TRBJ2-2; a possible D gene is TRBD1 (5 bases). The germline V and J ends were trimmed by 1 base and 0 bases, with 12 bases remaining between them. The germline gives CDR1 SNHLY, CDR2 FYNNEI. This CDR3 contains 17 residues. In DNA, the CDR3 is TGTGCCAGCAGTGAAGGGGGCAGGGCCTCGAACACCGGGGAGCTGTTTTTT. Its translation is CASSEGGRASNTGELFF.